This T cell receptor (beta chain) was captured by sequencing in a study of vaccination effects on CD4 cells after COVID-19. Clones were read by immunoSEQ multiplex PCR, and TCRdb kept only the in-frame ones, dropping some. The sample includes tens of thousands of clones, roughly 70% seen only once; the top ten take 22%. Within the ViraFEST assay, antigen-specific CD4+ T cells underwent expansion with viral peptide pools prior to sequencing. Culturing for 9 to 10 days preceded CD4+ T cell isolation. Absence of prior SARS-CoV-2 infection characterized the vaccine recipients, who showed negative nucleocapsid antibodies. About 2 million PBMC were seeded per well and grown in the presence of about 10 IU/ml IL-2 and 10 ug/ml peptides. The sample holds one count of this clone. Antigen specificity is unknown. With V trimmed by 4 bases and J by 5 bases, 7 bases remained unmatched. The germline V gene has CDR1 LNHDA and CDR2 SQIVND (reference sequence). The CDR3 loop spans 15 amino acids.

The sequence derives from a human donor who received a COVID-19 vaccine. The sample here was CD4+ T cells from PBMCs cultured with SARS-CoV-2 spike peptides, taken before COVID-19 vaccination. V gene TRBV19 combines with J gene TRBJ2-5; the match to TRBD1 covers 10 bases. CDR3 in amino acids: CASSKSTGGSETQYF. CDR3 DNA: TGTGCCAGTAGTAAATCGACAGGGGGCTCGGAGACCCAGTACTTC.